The rows below give T cell receptor beta chains drawn from one sample of a study of chemoradiotherapy in HPV16-positive cancers. Sequencing used immunoSEQ multiplex PCR; TCRdb keeps in-frame clones, though not all of them. Seen here are approximately 12,000 clones, 65% observed once, and the top ten hold 15% to 20%. The sample was taken from a patient who underwent chemoradiotherapy. These receptors came from a human donor with HPV-associated anogenital cancer. The CDR3 runs from the conserved cysteine through the conserved F or W. The D gene is left open where the match is weak. Size is stated for part of the rows, as once, few or many counts, or as a class when the clone is expanded.

>TRBJ2-1|.|TRBV28|.
TGTGCCAGCAGTGCCCCCGGCGGGGAGGCCTACAATGAGCAGTTCTTC
CASSAPGGEAYNEQFF
>TRBJ1-4|.|TRBV5-1|.
TGCGCCAGCAGCTTGGGCGACAGTAATGAAAAACTGTTTTTT
CASSLGDSNEKLFF
>TRBJ2-3|.|TRBV5-6|few
TGTGCCAGCAGCTTAGGCGGGAACCGAATTAGCACAGATACGCAGTATTTT
CASSLGGNRISTDTQYF
>TRBJ2-7|TRBD2|TRBV9|.
TGTGCCAGCAGCGTAGACGGACTAGCGGTGTCCTACGAGCAGTACTTC
CASSVDGLAVSYEQYF
>TRBJ2-5|TRBD2|TRBV5-4|.
TGTGCCAGCAGCTTGACTAGCGGGGGCCAAGAGACCCAGTACTTC
CASSLTSGGQETQYF
>TRBJ2-3|.|TRBV4-1|once
TGCGCCAGCAGCCATTCGAAGGAGACAGATACGCAGTATTTT
CASSHSKETDTQYF
>TRBJ1-6|.|TRBV23-1|.
TGCGCCAGCAGTCGGTCCGGACCTGAGGACACCTCCTATAATTCACCCCTCCACTTT
CASSRSGPEDTSYNSPLHF
>TRBJ1-1|.|TRBV15|few
TGTGCCACCGAAGGGACGAACACTGAAGCTTTCTTT
CATEGTNTEAFF
>TRBJ2-1|TRBD1|TRBV7-3|.
TGTGCCAGCAGCCCTTTACACGATCCTACAGGGGGCACCTTCCCCAAGCAGTTCTTC
CASSPLHDPTGGTFPKQFF
>TRBJ2-1|TRBD1|TRBV19|.
TGTGCCACCGGAGACAGGGCTATAGTCGATGAGCAGTTCTTC
CATGDRAIVDEQFF
>TRBJ2-3|TRBD2|TRBV5-1|.
TGCGCCAGCAGCTTCCTAGCGGGGAGTAGCACAGATACGCAGTATTTT
CASSFLAGSSTDTQYF
>TRBJ2-7|TRBD1|TRBV2|.
TGTGCCAGCTATGACAGGGGGCGAACCTACGAGCAGTACTTC
CASYDRGRTYEQYF
>TRBJ2-7|.|TRBV7-2|.
TGTGCCAGCAGCTTTAAGTCGGGCGTCCCATCCTACGAGCAGTACTTC
CASSFKSGVPSYEQYF
>TRBJ2-2|TRBD2|TRBV7-8|.
TGTGCCAGCACCCTCCATAGCGGGGGGTTAAACACCGGGGAGCTGTTTTTT
CASTLHSGGLNTGELFF
>TRBJ1-2|.|TRBV7-8|few
TGTGCCAGCAGCTTACTGGACGGCAACTATGGCTACACCTTC
CASSLLDGNYGYTF
>TRBJ2-1|.|TRBV29-1|.
TGCAGCGTTGAAGAAGGGAGGGGGGGATTCTTC
CSVEEGRGGFF
>TRBJ1-2|.|TRBV2|.
TGTGCCAGCAGTCCAGGGTCGGGGAACTATGGCTACACCTTC
CASSPGSGNYGYTF
>TRBJ1-2|TRBD1|TRBV5-1|few
TGCGCCAGCAGCACCGGGACAGGGACCTATGGCTACACCTTC
CASSTGTGTYGYTF
>TRBJ1-1|.|TRBV28|.
TGTGCCAGCAGGCTCATGGGGGCGGCCACTGAAGCTTTCTTT
CASRLMGAATEAFF
>TRBJ2-2|TRBD1|TRBV5-4|.
TGTGCCAGCAGCTCCTTTCAGGGACAGGCGGACACCGGGGAGCTGTTTTTT
CASSSFQGQADTGELFF